This T cell receptor beta chain was sequenced in a study of human CD8 memory T cell subsets. Study-wide results and limits: A similarly high level of diversity characterized stem-like memory and precursor exhausted T cells, unlike effector memory cells.

Regarding this clonotype: The target antigen is unknown.

By UMI-labeled 5' RACE, the TCR beta libraries were made. Each CDR3 protein gets one entry in TCRdb, which reprocessed the 5' RACE reads and gives no DNA. Its clone listing holds some 10,000 distinct CDR3 sequences. It was a CCR7+ PD-1- TIGIT- phenotype that stem-like memory CD8+ T cells (TSTEM) showed. A negative magnetic separation step was used to enrich total CD8+ T cells. This sequence originates from a human donor in good health. The specimen was CD8+ stem-like memory T cells (TSCM and TCM) sorted from PBMCs. The sample's subset: stem-like memory CD8 T cells (TSTEM), CCR7+ PD-1- TIGIT-.

The CDR3 sequence: CASSEGGSSYNEQFF. This chain joins TRBV2 and TRBJ2-1. The CDR3 has 15 residues. Germline CDR1 and CDR2: SNHLY and FYNNEI.